This T cell receptor beta chain derives from a study of cytomegalovirus exposure and HLA in healthy donors. Study observations and caveats: Presence/absence analyses assumed roughly uniform sequencing depth across donors. A previous analysis found most TCR beta V segments productive roughly 87% or roughly 30% of the time.

In the case of this clone: No antigen is known for it.

This PCR relied on a set of 60 Vbeta primers and 13 Jbeta primers. Sequencing used immunoSEQ multiplex PCR; TCRdb keeps in-frame clones, though not all of them. The sample has more than 150,000 clones; about 80% are singletons. J was trimmed by 1 base and V by 0 bases; bases with no gene match: 6. Germline V gene data show CDR1 as SGHRS and CDR2 as YFSETQ. The CDR3 length is 17 residues. This TCR derives from a woman aged 25 to 45 in good health and CMV-seronegative. This sequence joins TRBV5-1 and TRBJ2-5; 10 bases agree with TRBD2. Sequencing was carried out using PBMCs. This chain's CDR3 is CASSLGVAGGRQETQYF. CDR3 sequence (DNA): TGCGCCAGCAGCTTGGGGGTAGCGGGGGGCCGCCAAGAGACCCAGTACTTC.